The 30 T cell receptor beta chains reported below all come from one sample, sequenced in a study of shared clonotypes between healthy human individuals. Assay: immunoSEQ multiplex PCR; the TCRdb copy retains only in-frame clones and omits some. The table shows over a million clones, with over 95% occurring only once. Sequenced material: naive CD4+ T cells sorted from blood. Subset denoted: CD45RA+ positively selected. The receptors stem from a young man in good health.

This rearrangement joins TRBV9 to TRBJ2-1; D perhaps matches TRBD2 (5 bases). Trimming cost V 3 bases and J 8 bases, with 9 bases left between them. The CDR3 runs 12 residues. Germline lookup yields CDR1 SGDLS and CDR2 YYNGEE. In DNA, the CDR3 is TGTGCCAGCAGCGCCGGACTTGATGAGCAGTTCTTC. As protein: CASSAGLDEQFF.

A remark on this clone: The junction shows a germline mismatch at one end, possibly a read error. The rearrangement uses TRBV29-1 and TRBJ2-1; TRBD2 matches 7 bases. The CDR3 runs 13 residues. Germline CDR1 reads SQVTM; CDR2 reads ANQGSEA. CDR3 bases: TGCAGCGTGGAAGGACTAGGCTACAATGAGCAGTTCTTC. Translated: CSVEGLGYNEQFF.

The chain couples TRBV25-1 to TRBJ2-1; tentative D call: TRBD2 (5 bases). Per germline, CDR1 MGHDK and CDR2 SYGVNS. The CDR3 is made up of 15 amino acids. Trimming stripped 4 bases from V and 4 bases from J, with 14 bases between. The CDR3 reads CASSGSFGEYNEQFF. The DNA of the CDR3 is TGTGCCAGCAGTGGGTCCTTTGGGGAGTACAATGAGCAGTTCTTC.

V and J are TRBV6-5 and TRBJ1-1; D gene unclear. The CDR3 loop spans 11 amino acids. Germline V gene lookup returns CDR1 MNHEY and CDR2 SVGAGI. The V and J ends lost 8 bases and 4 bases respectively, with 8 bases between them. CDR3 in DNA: TGTGCCAGCGCCGGGTTCACTGAAGCTTTCTTT. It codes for CASAGFTEAFF.

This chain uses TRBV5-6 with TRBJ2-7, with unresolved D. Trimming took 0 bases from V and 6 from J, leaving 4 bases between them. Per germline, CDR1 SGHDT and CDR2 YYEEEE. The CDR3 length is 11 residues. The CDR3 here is CASSLDSEQYF. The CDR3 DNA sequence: TGTGCCAGCAGCTTGGACAGCGAGCAGTACTTC.

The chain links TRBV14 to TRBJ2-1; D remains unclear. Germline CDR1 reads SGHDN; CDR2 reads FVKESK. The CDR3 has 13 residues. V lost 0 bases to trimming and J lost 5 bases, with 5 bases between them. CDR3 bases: TGTGCCAGCAGCCAAGAAAAGGACAATGAGCAGTTCTTC. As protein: CASSQEKDNEQFF. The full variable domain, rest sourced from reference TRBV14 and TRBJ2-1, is EAGVTQFPSHSVIEKGQTVTLRCDPISGHDNLYWYRRVMGKEIKFLLHFVKESKQDESGMPNNRFLAERTGGTYSTLKVQPAELEDSGVYFCASSQEKDNEQFFGPGTRLTVL.

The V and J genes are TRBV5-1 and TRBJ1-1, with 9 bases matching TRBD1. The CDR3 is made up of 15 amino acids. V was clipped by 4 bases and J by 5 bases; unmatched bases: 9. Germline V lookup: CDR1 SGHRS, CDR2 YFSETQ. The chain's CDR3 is CASSTINRGPTEAFF. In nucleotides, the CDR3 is TGCGCCAGCAGCACTATAAACAGGGGGCCGACTGAAGCTTTCTTT.

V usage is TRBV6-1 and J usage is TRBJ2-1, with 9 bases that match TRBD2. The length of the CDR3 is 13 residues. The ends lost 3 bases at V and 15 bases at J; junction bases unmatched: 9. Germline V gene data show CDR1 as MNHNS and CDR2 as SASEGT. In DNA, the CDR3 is TGTGCCAGCAGTGATCTTCTAGCGGGATTACCGTTCTTC. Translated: CASSDLLAGLPFF.

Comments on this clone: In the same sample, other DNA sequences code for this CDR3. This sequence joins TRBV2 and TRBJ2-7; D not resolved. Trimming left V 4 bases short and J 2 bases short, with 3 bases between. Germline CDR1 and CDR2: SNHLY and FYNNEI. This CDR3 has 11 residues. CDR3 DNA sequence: TGTGCCAGCAGTGTAACCTACGAGCAGTACTTC. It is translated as CASSVTYEQYF. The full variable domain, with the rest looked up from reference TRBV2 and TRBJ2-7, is EPEVTQTPSHQVTQMGQEVILRCVPISNHLYFYWYRQILGQKVEFLVSFYNNEISEKSEIFDDQFSVERPDGSNFTLKIRSTKLEDSAMYFCASSVTYEQYFGPGTRLTVT.

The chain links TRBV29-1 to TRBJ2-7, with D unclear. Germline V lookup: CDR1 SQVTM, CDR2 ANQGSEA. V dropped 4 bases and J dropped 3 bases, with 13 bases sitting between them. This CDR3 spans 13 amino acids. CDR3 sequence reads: CSVARNLNYEQYF. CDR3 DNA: TGCAGCGTTGCCCGTAATTTAAACTACGAGCAGTACTTC.

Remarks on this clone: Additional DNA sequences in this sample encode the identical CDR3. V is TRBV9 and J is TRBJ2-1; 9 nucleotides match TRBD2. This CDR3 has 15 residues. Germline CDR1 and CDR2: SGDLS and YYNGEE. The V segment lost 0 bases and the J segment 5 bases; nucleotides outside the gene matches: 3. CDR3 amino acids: CASSVVPSGNNEQFF. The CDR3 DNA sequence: TGTGCCAGCAGCGTAGTCCCTAGCGGGAACAATGAGCAGTTCTTC.

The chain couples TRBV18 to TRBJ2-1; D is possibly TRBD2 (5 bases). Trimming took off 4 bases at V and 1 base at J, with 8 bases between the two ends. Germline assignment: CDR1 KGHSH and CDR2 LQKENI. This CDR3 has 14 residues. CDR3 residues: CASSLQRSYNEQFF. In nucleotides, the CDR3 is TGTGCCAGCTCACTCCAGCGGTCCTACAATGAGCAGTTCTTC.

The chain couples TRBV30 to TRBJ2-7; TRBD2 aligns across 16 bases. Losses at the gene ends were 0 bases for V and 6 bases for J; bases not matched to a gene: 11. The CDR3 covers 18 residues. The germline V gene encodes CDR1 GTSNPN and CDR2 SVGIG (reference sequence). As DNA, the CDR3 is TGTGCCTGGAGTGTACAACGGGGGACTAGCGGGAGGGCCGGCGAGCAGTACTTC. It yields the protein CAWSVQRGTSGRAGEQYF.

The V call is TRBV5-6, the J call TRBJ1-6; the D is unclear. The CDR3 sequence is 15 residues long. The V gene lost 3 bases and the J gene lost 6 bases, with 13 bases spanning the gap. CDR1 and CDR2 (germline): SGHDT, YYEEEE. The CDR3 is CASSSRAVGNSPLHF. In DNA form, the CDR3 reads TGTGCCAGCAGCTCGAGGGCGGTGGGTAATTCACCCCTCCACTTT.

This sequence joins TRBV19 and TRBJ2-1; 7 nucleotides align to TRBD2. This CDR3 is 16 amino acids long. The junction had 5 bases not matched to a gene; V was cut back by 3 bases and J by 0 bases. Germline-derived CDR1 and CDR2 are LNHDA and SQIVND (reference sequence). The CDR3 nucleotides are TGTGCCAGTAGTATTAGACTAGCCGGCTCCTACAATGAGCAGTTCTTC. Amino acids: CASSIRLAGSYNEQFF.

The DNA for the CDR3 is TGCGCCAGCAGCGCACAGGGACAGGGCCCCTCCAATGAGCAGTTCTTC. Amino acid sequence: CASSAQGQGPSNEQFF. The chain employs TRBV5-1 and TRBJ2-1; TRBD1 matches at 9 bases. Germline V CDR1 and CDR2: SGHRS, YFSETQ. The CDR3 is 16 residues long. With V trimmed by 4 bases and J by 6 bases, 11 bases remained unmatched.

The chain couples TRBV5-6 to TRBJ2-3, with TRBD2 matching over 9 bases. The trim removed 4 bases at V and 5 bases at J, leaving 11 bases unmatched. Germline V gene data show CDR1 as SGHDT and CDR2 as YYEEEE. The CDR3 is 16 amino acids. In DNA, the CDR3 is TGTGCCAGCAGCATTTTAGCGGGAGTTGTGATAGATACGCAGTATTTT. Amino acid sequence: CASSILAGVVIDTQYF.

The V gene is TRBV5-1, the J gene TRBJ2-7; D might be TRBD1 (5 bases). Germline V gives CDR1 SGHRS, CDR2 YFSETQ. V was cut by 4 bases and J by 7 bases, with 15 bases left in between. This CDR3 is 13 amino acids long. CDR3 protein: CASSTKVPGEQYF. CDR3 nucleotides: TGCGCCAGCAGCACCAAAGTACCAGGGGAGCAGTACTTC.

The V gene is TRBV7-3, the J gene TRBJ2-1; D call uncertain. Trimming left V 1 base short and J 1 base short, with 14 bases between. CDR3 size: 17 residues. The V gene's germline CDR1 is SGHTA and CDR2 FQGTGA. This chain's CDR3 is CASSLKYEAGSYNEQFF. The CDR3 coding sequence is TGTGCCAGCAGCTTAAAGTACGAGGCTGGATCCTACAATGAGCAGTTCTTC.

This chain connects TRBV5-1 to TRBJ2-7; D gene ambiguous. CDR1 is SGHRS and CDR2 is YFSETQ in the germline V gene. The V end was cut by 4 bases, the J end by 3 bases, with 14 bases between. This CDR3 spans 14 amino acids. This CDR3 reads CASSLSSPLYEQYF. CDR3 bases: TGCGCCAGCAGCCTGAGCAGTCCGCTCTACGAGCAGTACTTC.

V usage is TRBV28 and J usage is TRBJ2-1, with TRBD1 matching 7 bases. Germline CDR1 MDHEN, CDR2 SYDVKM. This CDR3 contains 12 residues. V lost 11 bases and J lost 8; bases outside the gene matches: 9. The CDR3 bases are TGTGCCTCAGAGGGGGCTTTCGATGAGCAGTTCTTC. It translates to CASEGAFDEQFF.

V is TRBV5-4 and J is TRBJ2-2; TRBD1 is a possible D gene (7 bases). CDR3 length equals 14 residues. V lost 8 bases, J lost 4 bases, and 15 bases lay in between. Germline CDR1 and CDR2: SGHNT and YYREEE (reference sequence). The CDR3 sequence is CASWPQGGTGELFF. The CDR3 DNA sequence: TGTGCCAGTTGGCCTCAGGGGGGCACCGGGGAGCTGTTTTTT.

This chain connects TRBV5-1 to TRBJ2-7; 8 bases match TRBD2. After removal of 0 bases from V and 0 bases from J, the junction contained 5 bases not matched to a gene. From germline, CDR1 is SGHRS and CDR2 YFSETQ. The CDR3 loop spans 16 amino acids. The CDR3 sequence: CASSLVPSGFSYEQYF. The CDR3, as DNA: TGCGCCAGCAGCTTGGTTCCTAGCGGGTTCTCCTACGAGCAGTACTTC.

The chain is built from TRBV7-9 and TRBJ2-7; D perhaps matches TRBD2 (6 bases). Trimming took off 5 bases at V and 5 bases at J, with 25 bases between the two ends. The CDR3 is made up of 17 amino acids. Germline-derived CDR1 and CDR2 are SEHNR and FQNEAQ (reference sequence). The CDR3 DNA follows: TGTGCCAGCAGCCTTGTGGGGGGTTACAGCTCCCGCCACGAGCAGTACTTC. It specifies CASSLVGGYSSRHEQYF. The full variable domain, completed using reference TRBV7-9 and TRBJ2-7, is DTGVSQNPRHKITKRGQNVTFRCDPISEHNRLYWYRQTLGQGPEFLTYFQNEAQLEKSRLLSDRFSAERPKGSFSTLEIQRTEQGDSAMYLCASSLVGGYSSRHEQYFGPGTRLTVT.

CDR3 coding DNA: TGTGCCAGCAGCGTAAGCGCCGACAATGAGCAGTTCTTC. Its protein product is CASSVSADNEQFF. The rearrangement links TRBV9 to TRBJ2-1, with unresolved D. CDR1 is SGDLS, CDR2 YYNGEE, per germline. The CDR3 covers 13 residues. V was clipped by 1 base and J by 5 bases, with 7 bases between them.

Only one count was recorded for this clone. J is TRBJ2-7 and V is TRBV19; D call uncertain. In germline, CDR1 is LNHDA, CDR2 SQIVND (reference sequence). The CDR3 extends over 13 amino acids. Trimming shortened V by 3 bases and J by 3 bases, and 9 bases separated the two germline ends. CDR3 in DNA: TGTGCCAGTAGTATCGATGGCCTCTACGAGCAGTACTTC. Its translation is CASSIDGLYEQYF.

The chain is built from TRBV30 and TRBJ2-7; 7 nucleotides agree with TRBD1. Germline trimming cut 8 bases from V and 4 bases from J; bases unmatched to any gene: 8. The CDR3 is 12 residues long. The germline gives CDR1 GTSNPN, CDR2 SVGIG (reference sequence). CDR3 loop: CARKGTAYEQYF. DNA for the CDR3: TGTGCCCGCAAAGGGACAGCTTACGAGCAGTACTTC.

CDR3 in amino acids: CASSVKVNGEQYF. CDR3 coding DNA: TGCGCCAGCAGTGTGAAGGTTAACGGCGAGCAGTACTTC. This rearrangement joins TRBV10-1 to TRBJ2-7; D gene unclear. The germline V gene encodes CDR1 WNHNN and CDR2 SYGVQD (reference sequence). The CDR3 is made up of 13 amino acids. V lost 4 bases and J 6 bases, leaving 13 bases between the germline ends.

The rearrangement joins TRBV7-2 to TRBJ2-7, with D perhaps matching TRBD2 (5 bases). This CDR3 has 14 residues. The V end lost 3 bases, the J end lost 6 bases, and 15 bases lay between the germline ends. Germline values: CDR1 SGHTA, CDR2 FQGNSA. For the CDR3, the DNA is TGTGCCAGCAGCTTCCGGCAGGAACGGGGCGAGCAGTACTTC. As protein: CASSFRQERGEQYF. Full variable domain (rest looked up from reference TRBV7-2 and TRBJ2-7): GAGVSQSPSNKVTEKGKDVELRCDPISGHTALYWYRQSLGQGLEFLIYFQGNSAPDKSGLPSDRFSAERTGGSVSTLTIQRTQQEDSAVYLCASSFRQERGEQYFGPGTRLTVT.

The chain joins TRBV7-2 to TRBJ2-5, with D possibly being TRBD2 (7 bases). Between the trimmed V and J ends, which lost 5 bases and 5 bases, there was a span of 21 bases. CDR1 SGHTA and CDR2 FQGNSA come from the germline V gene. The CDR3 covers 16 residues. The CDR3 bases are TGTGCCAGCAGCCCGCTTAGGGGGGGCGGGCGGGAGACCCAGTACTTC. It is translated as CASSPLRGGGRETQYF.